The next 15 T cell receptor beta chains were all read from a single sample in a study of T cell changes during pregnancy in multiple sclerosis. Here immunoSEQ multiplex PCR was the method, and the copy in TCRdb shows in-frame clones only, minus some. The top ten hold over 3% of the sample, which has under 65,000 clones, 90% seen once. This specimen was peripheral blood, taken in the first trimester of pregnancy. These TCRs come from a female donor in good health, enrolled as a control in a pregnancy study.

The chain recombines TRBV27 with TRBJ1-2; 8 bases are a match to TRBD1. CDR3 length equals 17 residues. The junction had 13 bases not matched to a gene; V was cut back by 5 bases and J by 2 bases. The germline gives CDR1 MNHEY, CDR2 SMNVEV (reference sequence). CDR3 residues: CASSPWTGSPPNYGYTF. CDR3 in DNA: TGTGCCAGCAGTCCGTGGACAGGGAGCCCTCCAAACTATGGCTACACCTTC.

The chain carries TRBV9 and TRBJ1-2; 9 bases line up with TRBD1. V shed 0 bases and J 4 bases; nucleotides not matched to a gene: 4. Germline V gene lookup returns CDR1 SGDLS and CDR2 YYNGEE. CDR3 length: 15 residues. This chain's CDR3 is CASSVGGTGRYGYTF. The CDR3 coding sequence is TGTGCCAGCAGCGTAGGAGGGACAGGGCGCTATGGCTACACCTTC. Looking up the rest from reference TRBV9 and TRBJ1-2 gives the full variable domain: DSGVTQTPKHLITATGQRVTLRCSPRSGDLSVYWYQQSLDQGLQFLIQYYNGEERAKGNILERFSAQQFPDLHSELNLSSLELGDSALYFCASSVGGTGRYGYTFGSGTRLTVV.

The chain employs TRBV19 and TRBJ2-7; 11 positions agree with TRBD2. The junction had 11 bases not matched to a gene; V was cut back by 5 bases and J by 5 bases. Germline CDR1 and CDR2: LNHDA and SQIVND (reference sequence). The CDR3 is made up of 16 amino acids. The CDR3 nucleotides read TGTGCCAGTAGTGGACCTACGCTAGCGGGAGGAAACGAGCAGTACTTC. Its protein product is CASSGPTLAGGNEQYF.

This chain links TRBV11-3 with TRBJ2-3; 10 bases are shared with TRBD2. The CDR3 covers 18 residues. Germline CDR1 reads SGHNT; CDR2 reads YENEEA. V lost 1 base and J lost 0; bases outside the gene matches: 7. The CDR3 protein is CASSLVASGSSSTDTQYF. Here the CDR3 DNA reads TGTGCCAGCAGCTTAGTGGCTAGCGGGAGTTCTAGCACAGATACGCAGTATTTT.

The J gene is TRBJ1-4, the V gene TRBV4-3; D remains unclear. CDR1 and CDR2 from the germline V gene are LGHNA and YSLEER. This CDR3 spans 15 amino acids. V dropped 2 bases and J dropped 3 bases, with 10 bases sitting between them. Here the CDR3 reads CASSQNSGANEKLFF. The CDR3 nucleotides are TGCGCCAGCAGCCAAAATAGCGGGGCTAATGAAAAACTGTTTTTT.

The chain carries TRBV27 and TRBJ2-3; D is possibly TRBD2 (5 bases). The CDR3 has 16 amino acids. Between the trimmed V and J ends, which lost 5 bases and 1 base, there was a span of 16 bases. Germline CDR1 and CDR2: MNHEY and SMNVEV (reference sequence). For the CDR3, the DNA is TGTGCCAGCAGTATGAGAGGGTGGGATGGCACAGATACGCAGTATTTT. Amino acid sequence: CASSMRGWDGTDTQYF.

V is TRBV28 and J is TRBJ1-2, with D maybe TRBD1 (6 bases). CDR1 is MDHEN, CDR2 SYDVKM, per germline. The CDR3 contains 14 residues. V was trimmed by 3 bases and J by 4 bases, leaving 12 bases between them. The CDR3 coding sequence is TGTGCCAGCAGTTTGTCAGGCAGGGGCTATGGCTACACCTTC. Translation gives CASSLSGRGYGYTF.

The V and J genes are TRBV7-2 and TRBJ1-2; D unclear. The CDR3 sequence is 12 residues long. Germline CDR1 reads SGHTA; CDR2 reads FQGNSA. The V end was cut by 6 bases, the J end by 8 bases, with 13 bases between. CDR3 nucleotide sequence: TGTGCCAGCAGTCCCGCTCTACGGGGCTACACCTTC. This translates into CASSPALRGYTF.

This sequence joins TRBV7-3 and TRBJ1-6; D remains unclear. Germline loops: CDR1 SGHTA, CDR2 FQGTGA. Trimming removed 2 bases from V and 3 bases from J, with 5 bases in between. The CDR3 totals 14 residues. The CDR3 DNA sequence: TGTGCCAGCAGCTTAGGCGGCTATAATTCACCCCTCCACTTT. It codes for CASSLGGYNSPLHF. Full variable domain (rest looked up from reference TRBV7-3 and TRBJ1-6): GAGVSQTPSNKVTEKGKYVELRCDPISGHTALYWYRQSLGQGPEFLIYFQGTGAADDSGLPNDRFFAVRPEGSVSTLKIQRTERGDSAVYLCASSLGGYNSPLHFGNGTRLTVT.

The chain carries TRBV6-6 and TRBJ1-2, with a tentative D call TRBD1 (6 bases). From germline, CDR1 is MNHNY and CDR2 SVGAGI (reference sequence). CDR3 length equals 16 residues. Trimming took 4 bases from V and 2 from J, leaving 17 bases between them. The chain's CDR3 is CASSSGQGSGNYGYTF. DNA for the CDR3: TGTGCCAGCAGTTCCGGGCAGGGGAGTGGGAACTATGGCTACACCTTC.

This chain links TRBV6-6 with TRBJ2-7; D might be TRBD2 (5 bases). V lost 1 base and J 6 bases, leaving 7 bases between the germline ends. In germline, CDR1 is MNHNY, CDR2 SVGAGI (reference sequence). The CDR3 sequence is 12 residues long. Here the CDR3 reads CASSYLRGEQYF. Written as DNA, the CDR3 is TGTGCCAGCAGTTACTTACGGGGCGAGCAGTACTTC.

The chain joins TRBV6-5 to TRBJ2-3; tentatively, D is TRBD2 (5 bases). CDR3 length: 14 amino acids. Trimming cost V 2 bases and J 1 base, with 7 bases left between them. Germline V lookup: CDR1 MNHEY, CDR2 SVGAGI. The DNA of the CDR3 is TGTGCCAGCAGTTACGCGAGGGGCACAGATACGCAGTATTTT. Translation: CASSYARGTDTQYF.

This chain connects TRBV28 to TRBJ1-2, with D possibly being TRBD1 (5 bases). Germline V gene lookup returns CDR1 MDHEN and CDR2 SYDVKM. This CDR3 region has 16 residues. V lost 6 bases and J lost 8, with 25 bases in between. The CDR3 region has the DNA TGTGCCAGCAGCACGAGGGCAGGGAGGAGTCCTTGGGGCTACACCTTC. It encodes CASSTRAGRSPWGYTF.

The V call is TRBV2, the J call TRBJ1-1; D possibly corresponds to TRBD1 (5 bases). The CDR3 length is 14 residues. Germline values: CDR1 SNHLY, CDR2 FYNNEI. V was cut by 4 bases and J by 1 base, with 10 bases left in between. CDR3 in DNA: TGTGCCAGCAGTGTGGGGCTAACGAACACTGAAGCTTTCTTT. This translates into CASSVGLTNTEAFF.

The rearrangement links TRBV28 to TRBJ1-2; possible D gene TRBD1, 5 bases. The CDR3 has 13 amino acids. Germline V lookup: CDR1 MDHEN, CDR2 SYDVKM. V lost 6 bases, J lost 6 bases, and 14 bases lay in between. CDR3 DNA: TGTGCCAGCAGAAGTAAGGGCAGGGATGGCTACACCTTC. Its protein is CASRSKGRDGYTF.